This TCR beta chain is from a study of blood T cell repertoires in COVID-19. Study background: Sources were T cells, B-cell-depleted T cells, or PBMCs; the material itself was cDNA or gDNA.

The CDR3 loop spans 17 amino acids. Germline CDR1 reads MNHNS; CDR2 reads SASEGT. V was clipped by 3 bases and J by 4 bases; unmatched bases: 10. Under the authors' procedure: From reference gene primer amplification, estimates of nucleated cell counts were derived. Profiling relied on immunoSEQ multiplex PCR, and the TCRdb table lists in-frame clones only, not all of them. D and trimming come from the DNA, and the V and J calls and clone size come from that table. Among fewer than 100,000 clones listed, roughly 87% were seen once. V is TRBV6-1 and J is TRBJ1-5; the match to TRBD1 covers 9 bases. The sequence was obtained from a man in his fifties or sixties with acute or convalescent COVID-19. Sequencing input: peripheral blood. In DNA form, the CDR3 reads TGTGCCAGCAGTGATTCTCTGCGGGACAGGGATAATCAGCCCCAGCATTTT. Protein sequence: CASSDSLRDRDNQPQHF.